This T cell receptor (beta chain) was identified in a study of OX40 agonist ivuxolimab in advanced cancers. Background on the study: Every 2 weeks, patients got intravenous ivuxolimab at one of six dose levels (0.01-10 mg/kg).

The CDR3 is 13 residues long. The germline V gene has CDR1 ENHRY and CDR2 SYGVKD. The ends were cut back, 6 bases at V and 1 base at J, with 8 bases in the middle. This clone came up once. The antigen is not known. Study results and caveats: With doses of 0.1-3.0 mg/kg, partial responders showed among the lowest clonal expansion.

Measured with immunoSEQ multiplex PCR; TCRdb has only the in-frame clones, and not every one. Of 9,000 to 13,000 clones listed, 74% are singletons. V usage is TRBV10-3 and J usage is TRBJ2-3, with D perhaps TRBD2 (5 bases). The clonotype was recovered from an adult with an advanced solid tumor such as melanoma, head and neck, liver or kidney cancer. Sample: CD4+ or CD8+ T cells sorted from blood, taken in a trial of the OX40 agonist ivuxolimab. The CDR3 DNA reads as TGTGCCATCAGAGGCGGGCGCACAGATACGCAGTATTTT. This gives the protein CAIRGGRTDTQYF.